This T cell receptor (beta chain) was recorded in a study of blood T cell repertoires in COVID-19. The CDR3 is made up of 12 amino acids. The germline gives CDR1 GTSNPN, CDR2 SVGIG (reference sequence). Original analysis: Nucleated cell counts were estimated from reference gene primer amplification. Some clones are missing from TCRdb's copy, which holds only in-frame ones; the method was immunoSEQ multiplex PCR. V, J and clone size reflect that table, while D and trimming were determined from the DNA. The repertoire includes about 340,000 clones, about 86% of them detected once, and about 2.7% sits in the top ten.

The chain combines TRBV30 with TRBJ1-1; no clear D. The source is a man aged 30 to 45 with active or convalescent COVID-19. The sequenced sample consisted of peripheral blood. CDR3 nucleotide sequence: TGTGCTTTCGGTCCGGGTTTTGCTGAAGCTTTCTTT. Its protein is CAFGPGFAEAFF.